In this sample, the clone carrying this T cell receptor (beta chain) turned up a few times. The CDR3 is made up of 14 amino acids. V gave up 7 bases and J gave up 1 base, with 10 bases separating them. Quantitative 5'-RACE was performed with molecular barcodes, and it yielded the TCR beta libraries. TCRdb fed the 5' RACE reads into MiXCR, producing one record per CDR3 protein. The table lists some 250,000 distinct CDR3 sequences, approximately 24% of them singletons. The sample originates from a study of CD8 T cells in ankylosing spondylitis. The clonotype originates from a male donor with ankylosing spondylitis or in good health (not recorded which). The V and J genes are TRBV12-3 or TRBV12-4 and TRBJ2-2; D is possibly TRBD1 (5 bases). Sample: blood, either unsorted or a sorted T cell fraction (not recorded which). The CDR3 DNA is TGTGCCAGCACCGCCGGACAGAACACCGGGGAGCTGTTTTTT. This encodes CASTAGQNTGELFF.